Listed here are 29 T cell receptor beta chains from one sample, sequenced in a study of T cells after posttransplantation cyclophosphamide. Cyclophosphamide on days +3 and +4 followed busulfan-fludarabine conditioning and a marrow graft. Here immunoSEQ multiplex PCR was the method, and the copy in TCRdb shows in-frame clones only, minus some. The data hold tens of thousands of clones, with about 92% observed a single time. Here the sequenced sample was PBMCs, taken less than 70 days after allogeneic stem cell transplant with posttransplant cyclophosphamide. The receptors come from a male patient aged 55 to 69 who received an allogeneic stem cell transplant from a related donor and was CMV-positive. Some T cells here may be from the graft donor.

V is TRBV2 and J is TRBJ2-7, with TRBD1 matching over 9 bases. This CDR3 region has 13 residues. Trimming at V came to 7 bases and at J to 4 bases, leaving 5 bases not matched to a gene. Germline lookup yields CDR1 SNHLY and CDR2 FYNNEI. The CDR3 loop is CASNGQGSYEQYF. CDR3 sequence (DNA): TGTGCCAGCAACGGACAGGGGAGTTACGAGCAGTACTTC.

The chain has TRBV30 and TRBJ2-2; TRBD1 is a possible D gene (5 bases). This CDR3 spans 14 amino acids. Between the trimmed V and J ends, which lost 7 bases and 0 bases, there was a span of 12 bases. The germline CDR1 and CDR2 sequences are GTSNPN and SVGIG (reference sequence). In DNA, the CDR3 is TGTGCCTACACAGGAACCTCGAACACCGGGGAGCTGTTTTTT. Translating it yields CAYTGTSNTGELFF.

The chain employs TRBV4-1 and TRBJ2-1; 10 bases are shared with TRBD1. The junction had 10 bases not matched to a gene; V was cut back by 4 bases and J by 7 bases. The CDR3 sequence is 16 residues long. CDR1 and CDR2 from the germline V gene are MGHRA and YSYEKL. DNA for the CDR3: TGCGCCAGCAGCCCGAAGACAGGGGGCCTAGTAAATGAGCAGTTCTTC. Protein product: CASSPKTGGLVNEQFF.

The chain is built from TRBV11-2 and TRBJ1-2; D might be TRBD1 (5 bases). CDR1 is SGHAT and CDR2 is FQNNGV in the germline V gene. This CDR3 contains 14 residues. The V end lost 2 bases, the J end lost 3 bases, and 10 bases lay between the germline ends. In nucleotides, the CDR3 is TGTGCCAGCAGCTTAATAGGCAGGGACTATGGCTACACCTTC. Its translation: CASSLIGRDYGYTF.

The chain has TRBV25-1 and TRBJ1-2; no clear D gene. CDR1 is MGHDK, CDR2 SYGVNS, per germline. Between the trimmed V and J ends, which lost 1 base and 7 bases, there was a span of 16 bases. The CDR3 sequence is 15 residues long. In DNA form, the CDR3 reads TGTGCCAGCAGTGAATCGAGGTCGGCGGGGTTTGGCTACACCTTC. Its protein product is CASSESRSAGFGYTF.

The rearrangement joins TRBV9 to TRBJ1-3; 9 nucleotides agree with TRBD1. This CDR3 is 14 amino acids long. V dropped 2 bases and J dropped 7; count of bases not matched to a gene: 4. Germline loops: CDR1 SGDLS, CDR2 YYNGEE. CDR3 sequence (DNA): TGTGCCAGCAGCGTTACAGGGGGCGCGAACACCATATATTTT. This gives the protein CASSVTGGANTIYF.

The V gene is TRBV14, the J gene TRBJ2-4, with TRBD2 identical over 12 bases. The CDR3 extends over 15 amino acids. V was clipped by 3 bases and J by 3 bases; unmatched bases: 0. Germline CDR1 SGHDN, CDR2 FVKESK. The CDR3 DNA follows: TGTGCCAGCAGCCAGACTAGCGGGGGCAAAAACATTCAGTACTTC. Translating gives CASSQTSGGKNIQYF.

The rearrangement joins TRBV19 to TRBJ1-5, with TRBD1 matching 8 bases. CDR3 length: 16 amino acids. Germline loops: CDR1 LNHDA, CDR2 SQIVND (reference sequence). Germline trimming cut 10 bases from V and 0 bases from J; bases unmatched to any gene: 11. For the CDR3, the DNA is TGTGCCACCTCCAGGGGGCGAAAGTCTAGCAATCAGCCCCAGCATTTT. Translating gives CATSRGRKSSNQPQHF.

This clone came up a few times. This rearrangement joins TRBV2 to TRBJ2-5, with 7 bases aligning to TRBD1. V lost 6 bases, J lost 3 bases, and 7 bases stayed unmatched. The CDR3 runs to 14 residues. Germline V gene lookup returns CDR1 SNHLY and CDR2 FYNNEI. CDR3 region: CASSADRAEETQYF. The CDR3, as DNA: TGTGCCAGCAGCGCCGACAGGGCCGAAGAGACCCAGTACTTC. The full variable domain, in which reference TRBV2 and TRBJ2-5 provide the parts outside the CDR3, is EPEVTQTPSHQVTQMGQEVILRCVPISNHLYFYWYRQILGQKVEFLVSFYNNEISEKSEIFDDQFSVERPDGSNFTLKIRSTKLEDSAMYFCASSADRAEETQYFGPGTRLLVL.

V and J are TRBV6-4 and TRBJ2-7; 11 positions agree with TRBD1. Germline V gene lookup returns CDR1 MRHNA and CDR2 SNTAGT. This CDR3 is built from 15 residues. J was trimmed by 5 bases and V by 5 bases; bases with no gene match: 8. The CDR3 DNA sequence: TGTGCCAGCAGTCCCCGGACAGGGGGCATCGACGAGCAGTACGTC. Translation: CASSPRTGGIDEQYV.

The J gene is TRBJ2-3, the V gene TRBV7-2, with TRBD2 matching 7 bases. Germline V gene lookup returns CDR1 SGHTA and CDR2 FQGNSA. The CDR3 is 16 amino acids. Germline trimming cut 0 bases from V and 4 bases from J; bases unmatched to any gene: 7. CDR3 loop: CASSLAGGRGADTQYF. In nucleotides, the CDR3 is TGTGCCAGCAGCTTAGCGGGGGGGAGGGGTGCAGATACGCAGTATTTT.

CDR3 in amino acids: CASSLSGGYTEAFF. In DNA, the CDR3 is TGCGCCAGCAGCTTGTCGGGGGGATACACTGAAGCTTTCTTT. The chain uses TRBV5-1 and TRBJ1-1; TRBD1 might be the D (5 bases). The germline V gene has CDR1 SGHRS and CDR2 YFSETQ. The CDR3 is 14 amino acids. The V end was cut by 1 base, the J end by 3 bases, with 10 bases between.

This chain uses TRBV30 with TRBJ1-6, with a tentative D call TRBD1 (6 bases). The V end lost 2 bases, the J end lost 4 bases, and 15 bases lay between the germline ends. The V gene's germline CDR1 is GTSNPN and CDR2 SVGIG (reference sequence). CDR3 length: 16 amino acids. CDR3 coding DNA: TGTGCCTGGAGTCTCCCCGGGACATCTTATAATTCACCCCTCCACTTT. Its translation: CAWSLPGTSYNSPLHF.

This rearrangement joins TRBV5-4 to TRBJ2-2; tentative D call: TRBD2 (5 bases). Germline CDR1 is SGHNT and CDR2 is YYREEE (reference sequence). Trimming pared 0 bases from V and 6 bases from J, leaving 9 bases between. CDR3 size: 14 residues. In DNA, the CDR3 is TGTGCCAGCAGCTTGGTATTCGGGGCCGGGGAGCTGTTTTTT. Its protein product is CASSLVFGAGELFF.

This chain uses TRBV6-6 with TRBJ2-5, with 8 nucleotides matching TRBD2. Germline V gene data show CDR1 as MNHNY and CDR2 as SVGAGI (reference sequence). With V trimmed by 4 bases and J by 5 bases, 6 bases remained unmatched. The CDR3 covers 14 residues. The CDR3 protein is CASSSYSGDETQYF. In DNA form, the CDR3 reads TGTGCCAGCAGTTCCTATAGCGGGGACGAGACCCAGTACTTC.

The chain recombines TRBV18 with TRBJ1-2; D is uncertain. Trimming cost V 2 bases and J 4 bases, with 14 bases left between them. The CDR3 is 15 amino acids. CDR1 and CDR2 (germline): KGHSH, LQKENI. The CDR3 region is CASSPALEASYGYTF. CDR3 nucleotides: TGTGCCAGCTCACCAGCCCTTGAGGCTAGCTATGGCTACACCTTC.

This clone occurred once. The J gene is TRBJ1-2, the V gene TRBV6-1; D possibly corresponds to TRBD1 (5 bases). This CDR3 comprises 15 residues. The V gene lost 0 bases and the J gene lost 6 bases, with 14 bases spanning the gap. Per germline, CDR1 MNHNS and CDR2 SASEGT. The CDR3 DNA is TGTGCCAGCAGTGAAGCGGGGCGACTGGGTCATGGCTACACCTTC. Its protein product is CASSEAGRLGHGYTF.

The chain employs TRBV7-7 and TRBJ2-2; D may be TRBD1 (5 bases). V lost 5 bases, J lost 4 bases, and 17 bases lay in between. Germline V gene lookup returns CDR1 SSHAT and CDR2 FNYEAQ (reference sequence). This CDR3 has 16 amino acids. The CDR3 here is CASSPFGASSTGELFF. The CDR3 region has the DNA TGTGCCAGCAGCCCTTTTGGGGCTTCGAGCACCGGGGAGCTGTTTTTT. Combining the CDR3 with reference TRBV7-7 and TRBJ2-2 gives the whole variable domain GAGVSQSPRYKVTKRGQDVTLRCDPISSHATLYWYQQALGQGPEFLTYFNYEAQPDKSGLPSDRFSAERPEGSISTLTIQRTEQRDSAMYRCASSPFGASSTGELFFGEGSRLTVL.

With respect to this clone: One end of the junction fails to match germline, which may point to a read error. The genes are TRBV2 and TRBJ2-3; TRBD1 matches at 8 bases. CDR3 length equals 14 residues. Germline V gene data show CDR1 as SNHLY and CDR2 as FYNNEI. CDR3 in amino acids: CASTIGQGPDAQYF. The CDR3, as DNA: TGTGCCAGCACTATAGGACAGGGACCAGATGCGCAGTATTTT.

The rearrangement joins TRBV19 to TRBJ2-4, with 13 bases identical to TRBD2. V lost 6 bases to trimming and J lost 4 bases; unmatched junction nucleotides: 6. The CDR3 covers 16 residues. Germline loops: CDR1 LNHDA, CDR2 SQIVND (reference sequence). The CDR3 spells CASSLGLAGVKNIQYF. The CDR3 DNA reads as TGTGCCAGTAGCCTCGGACTAGCGGGGGTTAAAAACATTCAGTACTTC.

This sequence joins TRBV4-2 and TRBJ2-3; 9 nucleotides match TRBD2. This CDR3 contains 16 residues. The V gene's germline CDR1 is LGHNA and CDR2 YNFKEQ. The V and J ends lost 0 bases and 4 bases, in that order; junction bases with no gene match: 5. The CDR3: CASSQDKSGGPDTQYF. The CDR3 DNA reads TGTGCCAGCAGCCAAGATAAAAGCGGGGGGCCAGATACGCAGTATTTT.

The chain employs TRBV11-2 and TRBJ1-6; D is unresolved. In germline, CDR1 is SGHAT, CDR2 FQNNGV. The CDR3 has 14 residues. V was shortened by 0 bases and J by 7 bases, with 7 bases between the two germline ends. The chain's CDR3 is CASSLEQRNSPLHF. In DNA, the CDR3 is TGTGCCAGCAGCTTAGAACAGAGAAATTCACCCCTCCACTTT.

The chain employs TRBV4-1 and TRBJ2-7; D might be TRBD1 (6 bases). CDR1 and CDR2 (germline): MGHRA, YSYEKL. V lost 4 bases and J 3 bases, leaving 19 bases between the germline ends. The CDR3 sequence is 16 residues long. In DNA, the CDR3 is TGCGCCAGCAGCCTAACACCCCCCCCAGGGGACTACGAGCAGTACGTC. This codes for CASSLTPPPGDYEQYV.

The chain recombines TRBV9 with TRBJ2-1; 9 bases align to TRBD2. J lost 5 bases, V lost 0 bases, and 0 bases had no gene match. Germline CDR1 SGDLS, CDR2 YYNGEE. This CDR3 is built from 14 residues. CDR3 coding DNA: TGTGCCAGCAGCGTAGTAGCGGGGGACAATGAGCAGTTCTTC. It translates to CASSVVAGDNEQFF.

V and J are TRBV10-1 and TRBJ2-2, with 8 bases matching TRBD2. V gave up 4 bases and J gave up 4 bases; unmatched junction bases: 2. CDR1 is WNHNN and CDR2 is SYGVQD in the germline V gene (reference sequence). The CDR3 consists of 14 residues. CDR3 residues: CASSGLAGTGELFF. The CDR3 nucleotides are TGCGCCAGCAGTGGGCTAGCGGGCACCGGGGAGCTGTTTTTT.

This clone has only one observation. The V and J genes are TRBV9 and TRBJ2-5; TRBD2 matches at 9 bases. The CDR3 totals 15 residues. Germline V gene lookup returns CDR1 SGDLS and CDR2 YYNGEE. V shed 1 base, J shed 3 bases, and the junction held 4 bases outside the gene matches. The CDR3 coding sequence is TGTGCCAGCAGCGTAATGCCTAGCGGGGAAGAGACCCAGTACTTC. Translating gives CASSVMPSGEETQYF.

The rearrangement uses TRBV5-1 and TRBJ2-5; perhaps TRBD2 as D (5 bases). Germline V gene sequence: CDR1 SGHRS, CDR2 YFSETQ. CDR3 length: 14 residues. V lost 5 bases, J lost 4 bases, and 15 bases lay in between. The CDR3 coding sequence is TGCGCCAGCAGGTCGGCCGTACTAGGAGAGACCCAGTACTTC. It encodes CASRSAVLGETQYF.

V is TRBV9 and J is TRBJ2-3; D gene unclear. Trimming shortened V by 4 bases and J by 0 bases, and 12 bases separated the two germline ends. The germline V gene has CDR1 SGDLS and CDR2 YYNGEE. The CDR3 totals 15 residues. CDR3 coding DNA: TGTGCCAGCAGCATAGGCGCGGCTAGCACAGATACGCAGTATTTT. Protein product: CASSIGAASTDTQYF.

The chain employs TRBV5-8 and TRBJ1-5; TRBD1 matches at 7 bases. Germline V gene sequence: CDR1 SGHTS, CDR2 YDEGEE. The CDR3 totals 16 residues. J gave up 4 bases and V 1 base, and 8 bases lay outside the gene matches. The CDR3 region has the DNA TGTGCCAGCAGCTTGAATCCAGGGGGACGAAATCAGCCCCAGCATTTT. Its protein is CASSLNPGGRNQPQHF.